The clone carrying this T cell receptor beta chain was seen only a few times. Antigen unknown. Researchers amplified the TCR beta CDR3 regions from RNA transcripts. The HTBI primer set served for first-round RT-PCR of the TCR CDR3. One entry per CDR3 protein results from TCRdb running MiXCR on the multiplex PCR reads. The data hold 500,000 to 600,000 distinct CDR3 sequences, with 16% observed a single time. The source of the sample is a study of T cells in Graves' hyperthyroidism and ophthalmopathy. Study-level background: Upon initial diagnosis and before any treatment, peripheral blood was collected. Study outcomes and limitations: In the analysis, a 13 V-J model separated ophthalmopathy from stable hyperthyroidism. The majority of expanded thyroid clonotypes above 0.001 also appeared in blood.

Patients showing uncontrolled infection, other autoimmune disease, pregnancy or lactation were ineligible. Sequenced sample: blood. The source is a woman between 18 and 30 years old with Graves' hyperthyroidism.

The CDR3 sequence is CASSGGGRGGETQYF. In nucleotides, the CDR3 is TGCGCCAGCAGCGGAGGGGGCAGGGGAGGGGAGACCCAGTACTTC. This chain connects TRBV4-1 to TRBJ2-5; D may match TRBD1 or TRBD2 (7 bases each). The CDR3 covers 15 residues. Trimming took 5 bases from V and 5 from J, leaving 18 bases between them. The germline V gene has CDR1 MGHRA and CDR2 YSYEKL.